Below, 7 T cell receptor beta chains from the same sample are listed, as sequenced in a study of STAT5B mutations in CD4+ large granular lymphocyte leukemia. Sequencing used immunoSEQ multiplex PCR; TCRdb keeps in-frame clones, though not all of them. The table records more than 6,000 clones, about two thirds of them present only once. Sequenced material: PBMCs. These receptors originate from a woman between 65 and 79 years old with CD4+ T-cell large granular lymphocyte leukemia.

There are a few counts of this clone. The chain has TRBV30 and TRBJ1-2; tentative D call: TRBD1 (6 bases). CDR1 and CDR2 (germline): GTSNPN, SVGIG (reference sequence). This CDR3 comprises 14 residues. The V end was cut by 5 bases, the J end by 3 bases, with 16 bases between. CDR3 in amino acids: CAWSRQDADYGYTF. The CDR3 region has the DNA TGTGCCTGGTCCAGACAGGACGCAGACTATGGCTACACCTTC.

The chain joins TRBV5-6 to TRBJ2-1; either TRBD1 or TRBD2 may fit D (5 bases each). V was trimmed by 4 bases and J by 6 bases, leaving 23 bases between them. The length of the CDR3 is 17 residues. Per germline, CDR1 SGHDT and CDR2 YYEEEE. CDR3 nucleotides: TGTGCCAGCAGCCCGGAGTTAAGGGACGCCGGCATCAATGAGCAGTTCTTC. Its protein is CASSPELRDAGINEQFF.

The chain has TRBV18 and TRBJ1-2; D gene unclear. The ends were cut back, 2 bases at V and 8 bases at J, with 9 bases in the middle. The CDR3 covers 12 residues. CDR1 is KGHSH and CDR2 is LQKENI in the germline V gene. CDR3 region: CASSPAQEGYTF. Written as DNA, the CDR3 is TGTGCCAGCTCACCAGCGCAGGAGGGCTACACCTTC.

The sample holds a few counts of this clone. CDR3 coding DNA: TGTGCCAGCACAGCGGGAGGACGGACCGGGGAGCTGTTTTTT. It translates to CASTAGGRTGELFF. This sequence joins TRBV27 and TRBJ2-2; 9 nucleotides line up with TRBD2. The CDR3 has 14 residues. Germline trimming cut 7 bases from V and 5 bases from J; bases unmatched to any gene: 5. The germline V gene encodes CDR1 MNHEY and CDR2 SMNVEV (reference sequence).

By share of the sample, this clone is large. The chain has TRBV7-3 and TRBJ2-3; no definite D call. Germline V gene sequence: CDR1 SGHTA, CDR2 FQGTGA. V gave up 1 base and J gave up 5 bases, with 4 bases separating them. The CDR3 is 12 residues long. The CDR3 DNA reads TGTGCCAGCAGCTTAAGCCGAGATACGCAGTATTTT. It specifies CASSLSRDTQYF.

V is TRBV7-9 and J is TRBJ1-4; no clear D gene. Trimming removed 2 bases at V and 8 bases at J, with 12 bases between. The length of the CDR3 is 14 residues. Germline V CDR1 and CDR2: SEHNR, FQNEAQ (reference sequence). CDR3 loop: CASSLKTDGEKLFF. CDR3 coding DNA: TGTGCCAGCAGCTTAAAGACGGACGGGGAAAAACTGTTTTTT. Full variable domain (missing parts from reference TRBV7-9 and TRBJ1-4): DTGVSQNPRHKITKRGQNVTFRCDPISEHNRLYWYRQTLGQGPEFLTYFQNEAQLEKSRLLSDRFSAERPKGSFSTLEIQRTEQGDSAMYLCASSLKTDGEKLFFGSGTQLSVL.

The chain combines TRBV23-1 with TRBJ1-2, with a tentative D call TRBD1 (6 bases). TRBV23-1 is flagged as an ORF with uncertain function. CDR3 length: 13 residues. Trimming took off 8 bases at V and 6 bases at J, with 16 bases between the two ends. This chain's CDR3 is CASSPGDIHGYTF. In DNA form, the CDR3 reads TGCGCCAGCTCCCCCGGGGACATTCATGGCTACACCTTC.